The 18 T cell receptor beta chains below come from one sample, sequenced in a study of cytomegalovirus exposure and HLA in healthy donors. Primers: 60 Vbeta forward and 13 Jbeta reverse. The repertoire was sequenced with immunoSEQ multiplex PCR; TCRdb's copy has only in-frame clones and lacks some. The sample records around 100,000 clones, roughly 70% being singletons. Sample: PBMCs. The receptors were gathered from a man aged 35-49 years in good health and CMV-seropositive.

DNA of the CDR3: TGTGCCAGCAGCCCCCGAGTGGGGCCAGATACGCAGTATTTT. Translation: CASSPRVGPDTQYF. J is TRBJ2-3 and V is TRBV9, with D perhaps matching TRBD1 (5 bases). Germline CDR1 reads SGDLS; CDR2 reads YYNGEE. V was clipped by 4 bases and J by 4 bases, with 13 bases between them. The CDR3 contains 14 residues.

The J gene is TRBJ2-7, the V gene TRBV9, with 8 bases identical to TRBD2. V shed 7 bases, J shed 3 bases, and the junction held 3 bases outside the gene matches. The V gene's germline CDR1 is SGDLS and CDR2 YYNGEE. CDR3 length equals 12 residues. The CDR3 spells CASGGTSYEQYF. CDR3 bases: TGTGCCAGCGGGGGGACTAGCTACGAGCAGTACTTC.

The CDR3 DNA reads TGTGCCAGCAGCGAACCTATGACAGATACGCAGTATTTT. Its translation: CASSEPMTDTQYF. The gene calls are TRBV21-1 and TRBJ2-3; TRBD2 was called by the table and not checked on the DNA. TRBV21-1 is labeled a pseudogene. The CDR3 consists of 13 residues.

This sequence joins TRBV7-9 and TRBJ1-2; 9 bases map to TRBD1. V lost 1 base, J lost 4 bases, and 4 bases stayed unmatched. There are 15 residues in the CDR3. Germline loops: CDR1 SEHNR, CDR2 FQNEAQ (reference sequence). DNA for the CDR3: TGTGCCAGCAGCTTAGTAAAGACAGGGGGCTATGGCTACACCTTC. This sequence encodes CASSLVKTGGYGYTF.

There are a few counts of this clone. The chain carries TRBV9 and TRBJ2-5; TRBD2 matches at 10 bases. The CDR3 is made up of 15 amino acids. With V trimmed by 7 bases and J by 1 base, 7 bases remained unmatched. CDR1 is SGDLS and CDR2 is YYNGEE in the germline V gene. DNA of the CDR3: TGTGCCAGCGGACTTAGCGGGAGGTCCCAAGAGACCCAGTACTTC. It encodes CASGLSGRSQETQYF.

The chain combines TRBV7-8 with TRBJ2-3; the match to TRBD2 covers 11 bases. CDR3 length equals 16 residues. V lost 7 bases, J lost 2 bases, and 8 bases stayed unmatched. CDR1 and CDR2 (germline): SGHVS, FQNEAQ. The CDR3 region is CASTPLAGAPTDTQYF. CDR3 nucleotide sequence: TGTGCCAGCACCCCACTAGCGGGAGCCCCCACAGATACGCAGTATTTT.

This clone has only a few counts. The chain couples TRBV18 to TRBJ1-5; a possible D gene is TRBD1 (5 bases). Trimming left V 4 bases short and J 6 bases short, with 19 bases between. CDR3 length: 16 amino acids. Germline lookup yields CDR1 KGHSH and CDR2 LQKENI. CDR3: CASSLQGGGRGQPQHF. As DNA, the CDR3 is TGTGCCAGCTCACTACAAGGTGGAGGGAGGGGTCAGCCCCAGCATTTT.

The genes are TRBV14 and TRBJ2-5; D uncertain. The CDR3 totals 12 residues. The germline V and J ends were trimmed by 2 bases and 1 base, with 2 bases remaining between them. CDR1 SGHDN and CDR2 FVKESK come from the germline V gene. This chain's CDR3 is CASSQRQETQYF. Here the CDR3 DNA reads TGTGCCAGCAGCCAACGCCAAGAGACCCAGTACTTC.

V is TRBV25-1 and J is TRBJ1-4, with TRBD1 matching 8 bases. Trimming at V came to 5 bases and at J to 8 bases, leaving 7 bases not matched to a gene. Germline loops: CDR1 MGHDK, CDR2 SYGVNS. The CDR3 covers 14 residues. CDR3 DNA sequence: TGTGCCAGCAGTCTAATGGACAGGGACGAAAAACTGTTTTTT. Translating gives CASSLMDRDEKLFF.

The genes are TRBV7-6 and TRBJ1-5, with TRBD1 matching 7 bases. Losses at the gene ends were 3 bases for V and 0 bases for J; bases not matched to a gene: 2. The CDR3 extends over 15 amino acids. Per the germline V gene, CDR1 is SGHVS and CDR2 is FNYEAQ. The CDR3 region has the DNA TGTGCCAGCAGCTTGGGGACAGCTAGCAATCAGCCCCAGCATTTT. Its translation: CASSLGTASNQPQHF.

To note about this clone: Its ends do not fully match the called genes, so a read error is possible. J is TRBJ2-3 and V is TRBV7-9, with TRBD2 identical over 9 bases. Germline V gene sequence: CDR1 SEHNR, CDR2 FQNEAQ (reference sequence). The CDR3 is 17 residues long. CDR3 loop: CASSKSRLAGNTGTQYF. CDR3 coding DNA: TGTGCCAGCAGCAAGAGTCGGCTAGCGGGAAACACAGGTACGCAGTATTTT.

CDR3 coding DNA: TGTGCCAGCACGTCAGGGTCGCGCGCCGAGCAGTACTTC. Translation gives CASTSGSRAEQYF. The chain uses TRBV6-1 and TRBJ2-7; the D gene is possibly TRBD1 (5 bases). The ends were cut back, 7 bases at V and 6 bases at J, with 16 bases in the middle. CDR1 is MNHNS, CDR2 SASEGT, per germline. This CDR3 spans 13 amino acids.

The genes are TRBV5-4 and TRBJ1-4; no clear D. V lost 0 bases and J lost 7, with 10 bases in between. This CDR3 has 14 residues. Germline V lookup: CDR1 SGHNT, CDR2 YYREEE (reference sequence). CDR3 nucleotide sequence: TGTGCCAGCAGCTTGGGAGAGGGTCGTGAAAAACTGTTTTTT. Amino acids: CASSLGEGREKLFF.

This rearrangement joins TRBV6-4 to TRBJ2-1; D is unresolved. This CDR3 spans 15 amino acids. Germline-derived CDR1 and CDR2 are MRHNA and SNTAGT. Deletions cut 3 bases from V and 0 bases from J, with 9 bases between. DNA for the CDR3: TGTGCCAGCAGTGAGTCTTTTAGCTCCTACAATGAGCAGTTCTTC. Translating it yields CASSESFSSYNEQFF.

The genes are TRBV6-5 and TRBJ2-5; possible D gene TRBD2, 6 bases. With 2 bases removed from V and 5 bases from J, the gap between germline ends came to 12 bases. CDR3 size: 14 residues. CDR1 is MNHEY, CDR2 SVGAGI, per germline. CDR3 nucleotides: TGTGCCAGCAGTTACAAAGCGGGTGGGGAGACCCAGTACTTC. Its translation is CASSYKAGGETQYF.

V gene TRBV5-1 combines with J gene TRBJ2-7, with D possibly matching TRBD2 (6 bases). Trimming shortened V by 1 base and J by 0 bases, and 11 bases separated the two germline ends. The V gene's germline CDR1 is SGHRS and CDR2 YFSETQ. The CDR3 contains 15 residues. The CDR3 sequence is CASSLWDLSSYEQYF. The CDR3 nucleotides are TGCGCCAGCAGCTTGTGGGACTTAAGCTCCTACGAGCAGTACTTC.

The chain carries TRBV5-6 and TRBJ2-5; a weak D match, TRBD1 (6 bases). Looked up from germline, CDR1 is SGHDT and CDR2 is YYEEEE. This CDR3 is built from 14 residues. The V end was cut by 4 bases, the J end by 1 base, with 11 bases between. The CDR3 spells CASSPVGAQETQYF. DNA for the CDR3: TGTGCCAGCAGCCCCGTGGGGGCCCAAGAGACCCAGTACTTC.

The chain joins TRBV7-8 to TRBJ2-7, with 10 nucleotides matching TRBD2. The CDR3 runs to 16 residues. Germline V gives CDR1 SGHVS, CDR2 FQNEAQ. Losses at the gene ends were 5 bases for V and 2 bases for J; bases not matched to a gene: 9. CDR3: CASSPYRGTSAYEQYV. In DNA, the CDR3 is TGTGCCAGCAGCCCATATCGGGGGACTAGCGCCTACGAGCAGTACGTC.